One sample yielded the 24 T cell receptor beta chains listed below, sequenced in a study of T cell responses to AZD1222 COVID-19 vaccine. TCRdb's table, derived via immunoSEQ multiplex PCR, lists solely in-frame clones and lacks some. The sample records about 120,000 clones, about nine tenths being singletons. The specimen was peripheral blood, collected on day 0 of MenACWY control vaccination. Receptor source: an adult in good health.

This chain links TRBV27 with TRBJ1-5; no clear D gene. The CDR3 consists of 12 residues. The V and J ends lost 4 bases and 3 bases respectively, with 4 bases between them. Germline V gene sequence: CDR1 MNHEY, CDR2 SMNVEV (reference sequence). CDR3 coding DNA: TGTGCCAGCAGTTCTCCCAATCAGCCCCAGCATTTT. This gives the protein CASSSPNQPQHF.

This chain links TRBV11-3 with TRBJ2-1, with 8 bases fitting TRBD2. This CDR3 region has 15 residues. Germline CDR1 and CDR2: SGHNT and YENEEA. With 5 bases clipped from V and 10 bases from J, the junction kept 13 bases outside the gene matches. The CDR3 sequence is CASSQESGGEHEQFF. CDR3 DNA: TGTGCCAGCAGCCAAGAATCGGGAGGGGAACACGAGCAGTTCTTC.

This sequence joins TRBV28 and TRBJ1-2; no reliable D call. Germline-derived CDR1 and CDR2 are MDHEN and SYDVKM. V was trimmed by 5 bases and J by 7 bases, leaving 8 bases between them. The CDR3 loop spans 11 amino acids. CDR3 in DNA: TGTGCCAGCAGTAATCGTCGTGGCTACACCTTC. Translating gives CASSNRRGYTF.

The V and J genes are TRBV4-1 and TRBJ2-5; D is undetermined. V dropped 3 bases and J dropped 5 bases, with 10 bases sitting between them. Germline V CDR1 and CDR2: MGHRA, YSYEKL. The CDR3 totals 13 residues. CDR3 in amino acids: CASSQALSETQYF. As DNA, the CDR3 is TGCGCCAGCAGCCAGGCGCTTTCCGAGACCCAGTACTTC.

The rearrangement joins TRBV30 to TRBJ1-3; D is perhaps TRBD1 (5 bases). From germline, CDR1 is GTSNPN and CDR2 SVGIG (reference sequence). V lost 4 bases, J lost 0 bases, and 16 bases lay in between. The CDR3 totals 16 residues. The CDR3 region has the DNA TGTGCCTGGATGGGGGTCACTTCCAGCTCTGGAAACACCATATATTTT. This sequence encodes CAWMGVTSSSGNTIYF. Full variable domain (remainder filled in from reference TRBV30 and TRBJ1-3): SQTIHQWPATLVQPVGSPLSLECTVEGTSNPNLYWYRQAAGRGLQLLFYSVGIGQISSEVPQNLSASRPQDRQFILSSKKLLLSDSGFYLCAWMGVTSSSGNTIYFGEGSWLTVV.

The rearrangement joins TRBV6-5 to TRBJ2-3, with D possibly being TRBD2 (5 bases). This CDR3 has 16 residues. Germline-derived CDR1 and CDR2 are MNHEY and SVGAGI. With 0 bases removed from V and 0 bases from J, the gap between germline ends came to 10 bases. DNA for the CDR3: TGTGCCAGCAGTTACTCTGGAGGTACTAGCACAGATACGCAGTATTTT. Translation: CASSYSGGTSTDTQYF.

A single count supports this clone. The rearrangement links TRBV18 to TRBJ2-1, with a possible D match to TRBD2 (5 bases). Germline V lookup: CDR1 KGHSH, CDR2 LQKENI. The V end was cut by 1 base, the J end by 7 bases, with 8 bases between. This CDR3 has 13 amino acids. CDR3 loop: CASSPLLGNEQFF. The CDR3 DNA is TGTGCCAGCTCACCACTACTAGGAAATGAGCAGTTCTTC. Drawing the rest from reference TRBV18 and TRBJ2-1, the complete variable domain is NAGVMQNPRHLVRRRGQEARLRCSPMKGHSHVYWYRQLPEEGLKFMVYLQKENIIDESGMPKERFSAEFPKEGPSILRIQQVVRGDSAAYFCASSPLLGNEQFFGPGTRLTVL.

This clone appeared a single time. The rearrangement joins TRBV18 to TRBJ2-7; D is perhaps TRBD1 (6 bases). Trimming took 4 bases from V and 5 from J, leaving 21 bases between them. This CDR3 is 16 amino acids long. Per germline, CDR1 KGHSH and CDR2 LQKENI. The CDR3 nucleotides read TGTGCCAGCTCACTATTTCTTGGGATTCCAGGGGACGAGCAGTACGTC. Translated: CASSLFLGIPGDEQYV.

This sequence joins TRBV7-2 and TRBJ1-4, with D unresolved. Germline assignment: CDR1 SGHTA and CDR2 FQGNSA. The V and J ends lost 3 bases and 0 bases respectively, with 8 bases between them. The CDR3 is 15 amino acids. This chain's CDR3 is CASSFYSSTNEKLFF. The CDR3 coding sequence is TGTGCCAGCAGCTTCTACAGCTCAACTAATGAAAAACTGTTTTTT.

V usage is TRBV19 and J usage is TRBJ1-2, with D hard to call. This CDR3 has 15 amino acids. Germline V gene sequence: CDR1 LNHDA, CDR2 SQIVND (reference sequence). Trimming shortened V by 5 bases and J by 4 bases, and 17 bases separated the two germline ends. DNA of the CDR3: TGTGCCAGTAGTCCCAGGACGGCCGTTACCTATGGCTACACCTTC. Its protein is CASSPRTAVTYGYTF.

This clone appeared a single time. V is TRBV6-2 or TRBV6-3 and J is TRBJ1-2, with D perhaps matching TRBD1 (6 bases). The germline V and J ends were trimmed by 0 bases and 3 bases, with 23 bases remaining between them. Germline lookup yields CDR1 MNHEY and CDR2 SVGEGT. The CDR3 covers 19 residues. The CDR3 DNA follows: TGTGCCAGCAGTTACTCTAGGGGGAGGGCCGGAATTTACGACTATGGCTACACCTTC. Its protein product is CASSYSRGRAGIYDYGYTF.

CDR3: CSARWGNEQFF. As DNA, the CDR3 is TGCAGTGCTAGATGGGGGAATGAGCAGTTCTTC. The rearrangement joins TRBV20-1 to TRBJ2-1; either TRBD1 or TRBD2 may fit D (5 bases each). The CDR3 is 11 amino acids. Germline CDR1 and CDR2: DFQATT and SNEGSKA (reference sequence). Deletions cut 2 bases from V and 7 bases from J, with 6 bases between.

The rearrangement joins TRBV6-5 to TRBJ1-1; no reliable D call. Germline CDR1 is MNHEY and CDR2 is SVGAGI. The germline V and J ends were trimmed by 6 bases and 4 bases, with 15 bases remaining between them. The CDR3 runs to 14 residues. CDR3 sequence: CASSLGGFVTEAFF. The CDR3 DNA reads as TGTGCCAGCAGCCTGGGAGGGTTCGTCACTGAAGCTTTCTTT.

This rearrangement joins TRBV18 to TRBJ1-1; a possible D gene is TRBD1 (5 bases). Germline-derived CDR1 and CDR2 are KGHSH and LQKENI. The V end was cut by 3 bases, the J end by 0 bases, with 14 bases between. The CDR3 loop spans 16 amino acids. The CDR3 DNA sequence: TGTGCCAGCTCACCCGGGACTCGGGGAATGAACACTGAAGCTTTCTTT. The encoded protein is CASSPGTRGMNTEAFF.

A remark on this clone: One junction end does not reproduce the germline sequence, and a read error may be involved. The chain uses TRBV5-5 and TRBJ2-5; D may correspond to TRBD1 or TRBD2 (6 bases each). Germline assignment: CDR1 SGHKS and CDR2 YYEKEE (reference sequence). This CDR3 spans 11 amino acids. The CDR3 DNA reads TGTGCCAGCAGCTTGGTTGGGGGGCGGCACTTC. It is translated as CASSLVGGRHF.

This clone was found once. The gene calls are TRBV15 and TRBJ1-2, with D maybe TRBD1 (6 bases). Per the germline V gene, CDR1 is LNHNV and CDR2 is YYDKDF (reference sequence). CDR3 length: 13 amino acids. Trimming took off 0 bases at V and 4 bases at J, with 6 bases between the two ends. CDR3 loop: CATSREDSYGYTF. The CDR3 coding sequence is TGTGCCACCAGCAGAGAGGACAGCTATGGCTACACCTTC. The full variable domain, with the rest looked up from reference TRBV15 and TRBJ1-2, is DAMVIQNPRYQVTQFGKPVTLSCSQTLNHNVMYWYQQKSSQAPKLLFHYYDKDFNNEADTPDNFQSRRPNTSFCFLDIRSPGLGDTAMYLCATSREDSYGYTFGSGTRLTVV.

This clone has a single count. Other DNA sequences of this sample code for an identical CDR3. This chain joins TRBV6-2 or TRBV6-3 and TRBJ1-1; D ambiguous. From germline, CDR1 is MNHEY and CDR2 SVGEGT. V shed 5 bases and J shed 1 base, with 8 bases lying between them. The CDR3 loop spans 13 amino acids. The CDR3, as DNA: TGTGCCAGCAGTCCCCGGGGGAACACTGAAGCTTTCTTT. It yields the protein CASSPRGNTEAFF.

This clone was observed a single time. V and J are TRBV12-3 or TRBV12-4 and TRBJ1-2, with 9 nucleotides matching TRBD1. The V gene end was trimmed by 7 bases and the J gene end by 9 bases; junction bases not matched to a gene: 6. The CDR3 spans 12 residues. In DNA form, the CDR3 reads TGTGCCAGCAATGACAGGGGGTTGAGCTACACCTTC. Residues: CASNDRGLSYTF.

This clone was detected only once. V gene TRBV7-9 combines with J gene TRBJ2-5; D possibly corresponds to TRBD2 (5 bases). The germline V and J ends were trimmed by 1 base and 6 bases, with 12 bases remaining between them. Per germline, CDR1 SEHNR and CDR2 FQNEAQ (reference sequence). The length of the CDR3 is 14 residues. The CDR3 sequence: CASSLGYGGQTQYF. CDR3 nucleotide sequence: TGTGCCAGCAGCTTAGGGTACGGCGGGCAGACCCAGTACTTC.

This chain links TRBV7-2 with TRBJ1-6; D call uncertain. The CDR3 has 15 amino acids. The V end lost 0 bases, the J end lost 5 bases, and 8 bases lay between the germline ends. Germline values: CDR1 SGHTA, CDR2 FQGNSA. The CDR3 region is CASSLALPDNSPLHF. The CDR3 nucleotides read TGTGCCAGCAGCTTAGCCCTACCTGATAATTCACCCCTCCACTTT. The entire variable domain, with the rest obtained from reference TRBV7-2 and TRBJ1-6, is as follows: GAGVSQSPSNKVTEKGKDVELRCDPISGHTALYWYRQSLGQGLEFLIYFQGNSAPDKSGLPSDRFSAERTGGSVSTLTIQRTQQEDSAVYLCASSLALPDNSPLHFGNGTRLTVT.

V and J are TRBV29-1 and TRBJ2-1, with 7 nucleotides matching TRBD1. The CDR3 has 13 residues. CDR1 and CDR2 from the germline V gene are SQVTM and ANQGSEA. V gave up 4 bases and J gave up 4 bases; unmatched junction bases: 4. The CDR3 bases are TGCAGCGTTGTTGGACAGGAATACAATGAGCAGTTCTTC. Its translation: CSVVGQEYNEQFF.

This sequence joins TRBV9 and TRBJ2-1; TRBD1 matches at 7 bases. Germline CDR1 and CDR2: SGDLS and YYNGEE. The CDR3 length is 17 residues. The V and J ends lost 1 base and 10 bases, in that order; junction bases with no gene match: 17. CDR3 loop: CASSVSPETGTVSEQFF. The CDR3 DNA follows: TGTGCCAGCAGCGTATCCCCCGAGACAGGGACCGTGTCGGAGCAGTTCTTC.

Only one count was recorded for this clone. The rearrangement joins TRBV6-6 to TRBJ2-1; TRBD2 agrees at 8 bases. The CDR3 runs to 15 residues. Germline CDR1 reads MNHNY; CDR2 reads SVGAGI (reference sequence). V was clipped by 2 bases and J by 3 bases; unmatched bases: 3. This CDR3 reads CASSYAGGSYNEQFF. In DNA form, the CDR3 reads TGTGCCAGCAGTTACGCGGGAGGTAGCTACAATGAGCAGTTCTTC.

This chain connects TRBV7-9 to TRBJ2-1; 9 bases map to TRBD1. Germline V CDR1 and CDR2: SEHNR, FQNEAQ (reference sequence). This CDR3 contains 15 residues. J was trimmed by 3 bases and V by 9 bases; bases with no gene match: 9. The CDR3 here is CASLLGDRVYNEQFF. In DNA, the CDR3 is TGTGCCAGTCTGCTGGGGGACAGGGTCTACAATGAGCAGTTCTTC.